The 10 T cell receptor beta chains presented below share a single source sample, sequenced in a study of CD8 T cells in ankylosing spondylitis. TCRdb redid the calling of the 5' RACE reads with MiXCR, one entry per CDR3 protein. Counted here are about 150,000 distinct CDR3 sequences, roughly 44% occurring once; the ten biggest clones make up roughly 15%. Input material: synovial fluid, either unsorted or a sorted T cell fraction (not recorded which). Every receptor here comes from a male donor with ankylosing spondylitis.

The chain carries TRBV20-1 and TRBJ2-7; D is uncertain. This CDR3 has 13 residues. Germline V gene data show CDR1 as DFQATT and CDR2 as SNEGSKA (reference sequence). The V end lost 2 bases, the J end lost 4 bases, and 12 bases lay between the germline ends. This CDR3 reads CSARYLEEYEQYF. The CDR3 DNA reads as TGCAGTGCTAGATACCTAGAAGAATACGAGCAGTACTTC.

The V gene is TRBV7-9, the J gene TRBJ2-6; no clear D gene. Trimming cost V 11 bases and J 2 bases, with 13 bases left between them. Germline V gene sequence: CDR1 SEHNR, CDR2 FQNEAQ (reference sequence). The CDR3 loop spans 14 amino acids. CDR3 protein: CACLTRTGANVLTF. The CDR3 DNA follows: TGTGCCTGCCTTACTCGAACTGGGGCCAACGTCCTGACTTTC.

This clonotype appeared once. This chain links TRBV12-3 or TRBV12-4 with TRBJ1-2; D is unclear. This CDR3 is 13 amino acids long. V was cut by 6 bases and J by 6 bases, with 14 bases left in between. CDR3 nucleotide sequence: TGTGCCAGCAGGACTTCTTGGGCAAATGGCTACACCTTC. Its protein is CASRTSWANGYTF.

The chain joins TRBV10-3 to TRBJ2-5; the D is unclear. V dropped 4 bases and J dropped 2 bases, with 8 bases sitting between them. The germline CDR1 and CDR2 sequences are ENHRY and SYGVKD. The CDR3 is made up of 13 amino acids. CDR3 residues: CAISGEVQETQYF. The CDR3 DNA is TGTGCCATCAGTGGGGAAGTTCAAGAGACCCAGTACTTC.

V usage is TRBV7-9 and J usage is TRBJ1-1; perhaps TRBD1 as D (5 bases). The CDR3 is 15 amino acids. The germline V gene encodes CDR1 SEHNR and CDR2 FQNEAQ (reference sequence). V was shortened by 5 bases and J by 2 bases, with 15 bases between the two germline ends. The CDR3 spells CASSPLGGANTEAFF. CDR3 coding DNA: TGTGCCAGCAGCCCTCTCGGGGGTGCTAACACTGAAGCTTTCTTT.

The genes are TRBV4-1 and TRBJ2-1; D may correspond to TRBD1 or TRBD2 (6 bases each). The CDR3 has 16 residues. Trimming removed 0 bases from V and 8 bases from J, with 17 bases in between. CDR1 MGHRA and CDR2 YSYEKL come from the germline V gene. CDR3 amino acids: CASSQDLGGIWDEQFF. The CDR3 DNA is TGCGCCAGCAGCCAAGACTTGGGGGGCATTTGGGATGAGCAGTTCTTC.

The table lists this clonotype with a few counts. CDR3 amino acids: CASSLRQGPPYQETQYF. In DNA, the CDR3 is TGTGCCAGCTCACTACGACAGGGGCCCCCGTACCAAGAGACCCAGTACTTC. This chain uses TRBV18 with TRBJ2-5, with 8 bases lining up with TRBD1. In germline, CDR1 is KGHSH, CDR2 LQKENI. The V and J ends lost 4 bases and 0 bases, in that order; junction bases with no gene match: 10. The CDR3 is 17 amino acids.

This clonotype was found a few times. DNA of the CDR3: TGTGCCAGCAGTTTATTTCAGGGGGGACTGCCCAATCAGCCCCAGCATTTT. As protein: CASSLFQGGLPNQPQHF. The V gene is TRBV12-3 or TRBV12-4, the J gene TRBJ1-5, with 7 bases aligning to TRBD1. The CDR3 is 17 residues long. The ends lost 2 bases at V and 3 bases at J; junction bases unmatched: 10.

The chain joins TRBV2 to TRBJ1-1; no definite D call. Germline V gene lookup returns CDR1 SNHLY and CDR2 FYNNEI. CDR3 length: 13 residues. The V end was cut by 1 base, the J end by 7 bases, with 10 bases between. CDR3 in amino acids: CASSEEGALEAFF. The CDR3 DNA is TGTGCCAGCAGTGAAGAGGGCGCGCTTGAAGCTTTCTTT. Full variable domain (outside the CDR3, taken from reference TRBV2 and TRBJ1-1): EPEVTQTPSHQVTQMGQEVILRCVPISNHLYFYWYRQILGQKVEFLVSFYNNEISEKSEIFDDQFSVERPDGSNFTLKIRSTKLEDSAMYFCASSEEGALEAFFGQGTRLTVV.

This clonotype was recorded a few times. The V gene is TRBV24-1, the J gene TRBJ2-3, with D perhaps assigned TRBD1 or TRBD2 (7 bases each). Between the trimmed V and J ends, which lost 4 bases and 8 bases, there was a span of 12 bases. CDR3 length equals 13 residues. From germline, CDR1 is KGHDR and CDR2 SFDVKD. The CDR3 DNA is TGTGCCACCAGTGAACAGGGGAGGGGTACGCAGTATTTT. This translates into CATSEQGRGTQYF.